This T cell receptor (beta chain) derives from a study of blood T cell repertoires in COVID-19. Only in-frame clones appear in the TCRdb table, and some are missing; sequencing was by immunoSEQ multiplex PCR. Of 150,000 to 200,000 clones listed, nearly 90% are singletons. The sequenced material came from peripheral blood. The TCR originated in a man in his 60s with active or convalescent COVID-19.

DNA of the CDR3: TGTGCCAGCAGTCGGACTAGCGGGGTGGATACGCAGTATTTT. Amino acid sequence: CASSRTSGVDTQYF. The chain employs TRBV6-2 or TRBV6-3 and TRBJ2-3, with 12 bases fitting TRBD2. The J segment lost 6 bases and the V segment lost 5 bases, leaving 3 bases of the junction unmatched. The CDR3 loop spans 14 amino acids. Germline V gene lookup returns CDR1 MNHEY and CDR2 SVGEGT.